This TCR beta chain was observed in a study of CD8 T cells in ankylosing spondylitis. General study results and limits: In ankylosing spondylitis blood, a motif of roughly 8 highly homologous TCR beta variants appeared characteristic.

This clonotype was seen a few times. Its antigen is unknown. One entry per CDR3 protein results from TCRdb running MiXCR on the 5' RACE reads. The table has 700,000 to 1,000,000 distinct CDR3 sequences, about 11% seen once. Germline-derived CDR1 and CDR2 are SGHKS and YYEKEE (reference sequence). V was clipped by 3 bases and J by 5 bases; unmatched bases: 9. The CDR3 spans 15 residues. Sequenced material: blood, either unsorted or a sorted T cell fraction (not recorded which). This TCR derives from a male donor with ankylosing spondylitis. This chain links TRBV5-5 with TRBJ2-5; TRBD1 matches at 8 bases. The DNA for the CDR3 is TGTGCCAGCAGCTGGGGACAGGTCGGTTCGGAGACCCAGTACTTC. Its translation: CASSWGQVGSETQYF.